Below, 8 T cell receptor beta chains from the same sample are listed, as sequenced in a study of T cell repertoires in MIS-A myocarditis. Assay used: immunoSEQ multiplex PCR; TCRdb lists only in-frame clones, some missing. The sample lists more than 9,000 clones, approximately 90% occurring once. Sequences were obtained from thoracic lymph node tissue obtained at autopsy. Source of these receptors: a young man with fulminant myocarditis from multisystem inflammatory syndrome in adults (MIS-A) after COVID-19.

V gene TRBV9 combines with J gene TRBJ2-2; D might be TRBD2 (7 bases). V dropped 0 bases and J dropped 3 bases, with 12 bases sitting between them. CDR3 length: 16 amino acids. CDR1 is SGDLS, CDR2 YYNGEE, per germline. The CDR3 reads CASSVVGGPDTGELFF. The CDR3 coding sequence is TGTGCCAGCAGCGTAGTCGGGGGGCCTGACACCGGGGAGCTGTTTTTT.

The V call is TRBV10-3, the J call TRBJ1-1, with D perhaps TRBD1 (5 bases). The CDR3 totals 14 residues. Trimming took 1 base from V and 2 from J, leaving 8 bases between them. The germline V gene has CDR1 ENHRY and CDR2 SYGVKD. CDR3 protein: CAISEYGGNTEAFF. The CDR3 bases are TGTGCCATCAGTGAGTACGGGGGTAACACTGAAGCTTTCTTT.

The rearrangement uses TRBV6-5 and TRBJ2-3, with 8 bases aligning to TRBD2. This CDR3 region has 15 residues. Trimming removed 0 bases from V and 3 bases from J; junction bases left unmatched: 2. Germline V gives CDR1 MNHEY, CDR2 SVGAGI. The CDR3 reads CASSYSIAGTDTQYF. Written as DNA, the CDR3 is TGTGCCAGCAGTTACTCGATAGCGGGAACAGATACGCAGTATTTT.

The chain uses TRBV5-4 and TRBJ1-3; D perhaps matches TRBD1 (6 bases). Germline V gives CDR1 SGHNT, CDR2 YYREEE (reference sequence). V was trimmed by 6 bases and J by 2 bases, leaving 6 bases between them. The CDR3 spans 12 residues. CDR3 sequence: CASKGAGNTIYF. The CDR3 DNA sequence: TGTGCCAGCAAGGGGGCTGGAAACACCATATATTTT.

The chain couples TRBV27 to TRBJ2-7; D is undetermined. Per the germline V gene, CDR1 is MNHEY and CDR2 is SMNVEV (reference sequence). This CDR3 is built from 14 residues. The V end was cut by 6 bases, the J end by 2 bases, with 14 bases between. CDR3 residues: CASSQAPSTYEQYF. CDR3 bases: TGTGCCAGCAGCCAAGCCCCTTCGACCTACGAGCAGTACTTC.

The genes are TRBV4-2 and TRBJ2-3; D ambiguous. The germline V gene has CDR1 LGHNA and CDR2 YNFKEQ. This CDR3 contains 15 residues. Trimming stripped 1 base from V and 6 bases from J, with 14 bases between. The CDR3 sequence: CASSQGLPETDTQYF. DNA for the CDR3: TGTGCCAGCAGCCAAGGTCTCCCCGAGACGGATACGCAGTATTTT.

CDR3 nucleotides: TGTGCCAACGGACAGGACAATCAGCCCCAGCATTTT. Protein sequence: CANGQDNQPQHF. The gene calls are TRBV28 and TRBJ1-5; 7 bases agree with TRBD1. V trimming: 10 bases; J trimming: 3 bases; junction bases outside the gene matches: 3. Germline V gene sequence: CDR1 MDHEN, CDR2 SYDVKM. CDR3 length: 12 amino acids.

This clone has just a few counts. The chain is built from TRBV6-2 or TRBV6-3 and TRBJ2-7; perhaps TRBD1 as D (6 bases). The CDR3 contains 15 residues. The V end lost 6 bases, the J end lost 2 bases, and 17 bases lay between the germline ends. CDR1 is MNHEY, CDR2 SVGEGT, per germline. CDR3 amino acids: CASSLGQSDTYEQYF. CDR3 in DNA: TGTGCCAGCAGCCTTGGACAGAGTGATACCTACGAGCAGTACTTC.